What follows are 6 T cell receptor beta chains derived from one specimen sequenced in a study of control samples from healthy donors and cancer patients. The table came from immunoSEQ multiplex PCR; TCRdb's copy has only in-frame clones and leaves some out. The table shows about 18,000 clones, with roughly 80% occurring only once. The sequenced sample was PBMCs. These receptors originate from a man older than 75 with head and neck cancer.

The rearrangement joins TRBV11-3 to TRBJ2-7; 7 bases are shared with TRBD1. J gave up 0 bases and V 5 bases, and 7 bases lay outside the gene matches. There are 15 residues in the CDR3. Looked up from germline, CDR1 is SGHNT and CDR2 is YENEEA. The CDR3 loop reads CASSLGTAPSYEQYF. The CDR3 coding sequence is TGTGCCAGCAGCCTTGGGACAGCCCCCTCCTACGAGCAGTACTTC.

CDR3 region: CASSPETGVDYGYTF. The CDR3 DNA sequence: TGTGCCAGCTCACCAGAGACAGGGGTTGACTATGGCTACACCTTC. This chain links TRBV18 with TRBJ1-2, with 8 bases that match TRBD1. CDR3 length equals 15 residues. Germline assignment: CDR1 KGHSH and CDR2 LQKENI. V was pared by 2 bases and J by 3 bases, with 5 bases of the junction left unmatched.

This clone was found a few times. The J gene is TRBJ2-3, the V gene TRBV19, with TRBD1 identical over 7 bases. Germline V lookup: CDR1 LNHDA, CDR2 SQIVND (reference sequence). The CDR3 sequence is 15 residues long. J gave up 7 bases and V 6 bases, and 13 bases lay outside the gene matches. The CDR3 DNA reads as TGTGCCAGTAGCCGTGAACAGGGGAGTCGAAATACGCAGTATTTT. Translation: CASSREQGSRNTQYF.

The chain joins TRBV5-8 to TRBJ1-1, with 10 bases fitting TRBD1. The CDR3 is made up of 19 amino acids. V lost 0 bases and J lost 4; bases outside the gene matches: 15. The germline CDR1 and CDR2 sequences are SGHTS and YDEGEE. The CDR3 DNA reads as TGTGCCAGCAGCTTGGACGTTAGACAGGGGGCGGGTTATATCACTGAAGCTTTCTTT. This gives the protein CASSLDVRQGAGYITEAFF.

V is TRBV7-6 and J is TRBJ2-3, with 8 bases that match TRBD2. The germline V gene encodes CDR1 SGHVS and CDR2 FNYEAQ. The CDR3 runs 18 residues. The ends lost 1 base at V and 0 bases at J; junction bases unmatched: 9. CDR3 in amino acids: CASSLESGGGPSTDTQYF. The DNA of the CDR3 is TGTGCCAGCAGCTTAGAGTCGGGGGGGGGCCCTAGCACAGATACGCAGTATTTT.

The rearrangement links TRBV5-5 to TRBJ2-5; TRBD1 matches 7 bases. The CDR3 covers 15 residues. V was pared by 0 bases and J by 2 bases, with 4 bases of the junction left unmatched. Germline CDR1 SGHKS, CDR2 YYEKEE (reference sequence). The CDR3 region has the DNA TGTGCCAGCAGCTTGGATGGGACAGTGCAAGAGACCCAGTACTTC. Protein product: CASSLDGTVQETQYF.